Presented here are 13 T cell receptor beta chains from one specimen sequenced in a study of blood T cells in healthy people across ages. PCR was performed a second time for about 7 to 12 cycles using a sample-barcoded 5' primer and a J-beta primer mix. TCRdb called the 5' RACE reads again in MiXCR, with one record for every CDR3 protein. The profile shows approximately 600,000 distinct CDR3 sequences, 58% of them singletons. Sequenced input: blood. Receptors were obtained from a man aged 55-75 years in good health.

The chain employs TRBV7-2 and TRBJ2-3, with TRBD2 matching over 7 bases. Germline values: CDR1 SGHTA, CDR2 FQGNSA. V lost 5 bases, J lost 3 bases, and 11 bases stayed unmatched. The length of the CDR3 is 16 residues. The DNA of the CDR3 is TGTGCCAGCAGCCTAGGACTAGAATGGAGGACAGATACGCAGTATTTT. Residues: CASSLGLEWRTDTQYF.

The chain uses TRBV3-1 and TRBJ1-2; no clear D. Germline lookup yields CDR1 LGHDT and CDR2 YNNKEL (reference sequence). This CDR3 is 14 amino acids long. V lost 4 bases, J lost 6 bases, and 15 bases lay in between. The CDR3 DNA is TGTGCCAGCAGCCTTCCGGGAGGGAGGCATGGCTACACCTTC. Amino acid sequence: CASSLPGGRHGYTF.

This rearrangement joins TRBV5-8 to TRBJ2-1, with D uncertain. The CDR3 extends over 14 amino acids. With 4 bases removed from V and 6 bases from J, the gap between germline ends came to 14 bases. Per germline, CDR1 SGHTS and CDR2 YDEGEE. CDR3 protein: CASSRSRGCNEQFF. In nucleotides, the CDR3 is TGTGCCAGCAGCCGATCTAGAGGCTGCAATGAGCAGTTCTTC.

This clonotype has more than one count but fewer than ten. The chain carries TRBV20-1 and TRBJ2-7, with a possible D match to TRBD2 (5 bases). Trimming took off 0 bases at V and 0 bases at J, with 12 bases between the two ends. Looked up from germline, CDR1 is DFQATT and CDR2 is SNEGSKA (reference sequence). This CDR3 comprises 15 residues. This chain's CDR3 is CSARDRDVGSYEQYF. The CDR3 nucleotides read TGCAGTGCTAGAGATCGGGATGTGGGCTCCTACGAGCAGTACTTC.

J is TRBJ2-3 and V is TRBV7-2; D possibly corresponds to TRBD2 (6 bases). V was trimmed by 4 bases and J by 4 bases, leaving 12 bases between them. The CDR3 consists of 14 residues. Per the germline V gene, CDR1 is SGHTA and CDR2 is FQGNSA. The CDR3 spells CASSSGGRADTQYF. The CDR3 DNA sequence: TGTGCCAGCAGCTCCGGGGGTAGGGCAGATACGCAGTATTTT.

In its sample, this clonotype was seen a few times. J is TRBJ2-5 and V is TRBV21-1; the DNA was not used to check the table's D call, TRBD1. TRBV21-1 is an annotated pseudogene. The length of the CDR3 is 15 residues. This chain's CDR3 is CASSKTGTYQGTQYF. The CDR3 coding sequence is TGTGCCAGCAGCAAAACCGGGACCTATCAAGGGACCCAGTACTTC.

This sequence joins TRBV6-5 and TRBJ1-4, with 8 bases that match TRBD1. Germline V gives CDR1 MNHEY, CDR2 SVGAGI. V lost 6 bases and J lost 6; bases outside the gene matches: 9. This CDR3 has 15 amino acids. This CDR3 is CASSRRTGFYEKLFF. The CDR3 DNA sequence: TGTGCCAGCAGCCGGCGGACAGGGTTTTATGAAAAACTGTTTTTT.

Worth noting for this clonotype: At one end, the junction sequence differs from germline, possibly due to a read error. The chain has TRBV29-1 and TRBJ2-4; tentatively, D is TRBD1 or TRBD2 (5 bases each). Germline V gene sequence: CDR1 SQVTM, CDR2 ANQGSEA. This CDR3 is 11 amino acids long. Written as DNA, the CDR3 is TGCGGCGTCCGGGACGAGAACATTCAGTACTTC. Its protein product is CGVRDENIQYF.

The chain has TRBV5-6 and TRBJ2-5, with D possibly TRBD1 on 6 matching bases. Germline CDR1 reads SGHDT; CDR2 reads YYEEEE. The length of the CDR3 is 15 residues. V gave up 4 bases and J gave up 3 bases, with 16 bases separating them. DNA for the CDR3: TGTGCCAGCAGCCCTGAGGGGGTTGGGAAAGAGACCCAGTACTTC. It encodes CASSPEGVGKETQYF.

The chain carries TRBV29-1 and TRBJ1-2; no reliable D call. Germline assignment: CDR1 SQVTM and CDR2 ANQGSEA. The CDR3 sequence is 13 residues long. V was clipped by 4 bases and J by 7 bases, with 16 bases between them. Here the CDR3 DNA reads TGCAGCGTTGTTGACGCAGGACGGGGTGGCTACACCTTC. Protein: CSVVDAGRGGYTF.

The chain has TRBV6-6 and TRBJ2-2; 7 nucleotides line up with TRBD1. This CDR3 region has 14 residues. Germline CDR1 MNHNY, CDR2 SVGAGI (reference sequence). V shed 5 bases, J shed 1 base, and the junction held 1 base outside the gene matches. The CDR3 DNA reads as TGTGCCAGCAGTGGGACAGAGAACACCGGGGAGCTGTTTTTT. Translation gives CASSGTENTGELFF.

This clonotype was seen ten or more times. This rearrangement joins TRBV3-1 to TRBJ2-3; D remains unclear. The germline V gene encodes CDR1 LGHDT and CDR2 YNNKEL (reference sequence). V gave up 1 base and J gave up 4 bases, with 0 bases separating them. The CDR3 is 11 residues long. Written as DNA, the CDR3 is TGTGCCAGCAGCCAAGCAGATACGCAGTATTTT. It translates to CASSQADTQYF.

This sequence joins TRBV20-1 and TRBJ2-2, with 13 bases matching TRBD2. The CDR3 consists of 15 residues. Trimming at V came to 5 bases and at J to 9 bases, leaving 9 bases not matched to a gene. Germline CDR1 is DFQATT and CDR2 is SNEGSKA (reference sequence). CDR3 coding DNA: TGCAGTGCTCGACGGACTAGCGGGGGCCACCGGGAGCTGTTTTTT. This gives the protein CSARRTSGGHRELFF.